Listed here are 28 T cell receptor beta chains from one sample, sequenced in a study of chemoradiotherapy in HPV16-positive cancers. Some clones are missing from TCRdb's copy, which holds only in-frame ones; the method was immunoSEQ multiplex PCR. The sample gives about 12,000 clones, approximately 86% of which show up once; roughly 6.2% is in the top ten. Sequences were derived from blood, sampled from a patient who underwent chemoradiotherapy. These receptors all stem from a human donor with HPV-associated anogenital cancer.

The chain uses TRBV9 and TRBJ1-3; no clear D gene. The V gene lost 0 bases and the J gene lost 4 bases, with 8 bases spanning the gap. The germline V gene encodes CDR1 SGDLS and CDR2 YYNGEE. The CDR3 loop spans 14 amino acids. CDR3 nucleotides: TGTGCCAGCAGCGTAGGGGTTGTGGGAAACACCATATATTTT. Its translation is CASSVGVVGNTIYF. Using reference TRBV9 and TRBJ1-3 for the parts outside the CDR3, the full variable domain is DSGVTQTPKHLITATGQRVTLRCSPRSGDLSVYWYQQSLDQGLQFLIQYYNGEERAKGNILERFSAQQFPDLHSELNLSSLELGDSALYFCASSVGVVGNTIYFGEGSWLTVV.

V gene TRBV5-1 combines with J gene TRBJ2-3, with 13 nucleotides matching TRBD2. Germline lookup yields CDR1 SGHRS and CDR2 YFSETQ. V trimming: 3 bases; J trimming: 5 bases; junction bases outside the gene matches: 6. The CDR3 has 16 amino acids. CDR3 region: CASSYTSGGAKDTQYF. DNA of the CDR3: TGCGCCAGCAGCTATACTAGCGGGGGGGCTAAAGATACGCAGTATTTT.

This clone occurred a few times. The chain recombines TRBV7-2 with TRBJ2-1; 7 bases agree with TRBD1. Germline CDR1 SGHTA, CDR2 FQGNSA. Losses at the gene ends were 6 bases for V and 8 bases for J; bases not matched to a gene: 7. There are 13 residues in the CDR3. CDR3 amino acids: CASRRTGDHEQFF. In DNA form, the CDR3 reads TGTGCCAGCAGAAGAACAGGGGACCATGAGCAGTTCTTC.

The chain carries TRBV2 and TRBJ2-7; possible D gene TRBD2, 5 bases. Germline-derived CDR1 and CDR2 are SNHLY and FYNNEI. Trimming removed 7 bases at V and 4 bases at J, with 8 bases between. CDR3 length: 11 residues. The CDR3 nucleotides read TGTGCCAGCAAGAGGGAATACGAGCAGTACGTC. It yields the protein CASKREYEQYV.

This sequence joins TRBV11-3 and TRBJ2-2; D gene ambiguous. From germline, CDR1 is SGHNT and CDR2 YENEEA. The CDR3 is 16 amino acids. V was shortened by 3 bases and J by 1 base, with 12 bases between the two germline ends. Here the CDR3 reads CASSLSHSGNTGELFF. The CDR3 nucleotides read TGTGCCAGCAGCTTGTCGCATTCGGGGAACACCGGGGAGCTGTTTTTT.

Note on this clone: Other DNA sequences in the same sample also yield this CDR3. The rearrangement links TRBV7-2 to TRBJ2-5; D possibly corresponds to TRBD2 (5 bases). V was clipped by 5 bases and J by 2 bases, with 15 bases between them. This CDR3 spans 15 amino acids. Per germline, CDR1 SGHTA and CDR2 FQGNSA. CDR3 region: CASSGDDYAQETQYF. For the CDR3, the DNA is TGTGCCAGCAGCGGAGACGACTATGCTCAAGAGACCCAGTACTTC.

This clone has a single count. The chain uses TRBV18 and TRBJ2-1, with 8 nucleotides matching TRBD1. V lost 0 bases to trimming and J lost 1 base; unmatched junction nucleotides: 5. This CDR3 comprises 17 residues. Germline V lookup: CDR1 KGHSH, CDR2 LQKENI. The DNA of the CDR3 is TGTGCCAGCTCACCACCGGGGACAGGAGGTTCCTACAATGAGCAGTTCTTC. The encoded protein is CASSPPGTGGSYNEQFF.

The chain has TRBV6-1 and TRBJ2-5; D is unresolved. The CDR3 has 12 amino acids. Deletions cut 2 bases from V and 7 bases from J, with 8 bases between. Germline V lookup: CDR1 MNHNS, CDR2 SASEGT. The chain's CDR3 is CASSEPHRTQYF. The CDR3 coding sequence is TGTGCCAGCAGTGAACCCCACAGGACCCAGTACTTC.

The CDR3 spells CASSPLTASNYGYTF. CDR3 bases: TGTGCCAGCAGCCCTTTGACAGCCTCTAACTATGGCTACACCTTC. The rearrangement joins TRBV11-2 to TRBJ1-2; a possible D gene is TRBD1 (5 bases). The germline CDR1 and CDR2 sequences are SGHAT and FQNNGV. The CDR3 is made up of 15 amino acids. V was cut by 5 bases and J by 0 bases, with 13 bases left in between.

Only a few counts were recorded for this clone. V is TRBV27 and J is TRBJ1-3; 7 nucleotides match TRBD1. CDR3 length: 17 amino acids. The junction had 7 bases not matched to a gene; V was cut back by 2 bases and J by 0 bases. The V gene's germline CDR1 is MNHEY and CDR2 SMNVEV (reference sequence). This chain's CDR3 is CASSLTRGTASGNTIYF. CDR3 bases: TGTGCCAGCAGTTTAACCCGCGGGACAGCCTCTGGAAACACCATATATTTT.

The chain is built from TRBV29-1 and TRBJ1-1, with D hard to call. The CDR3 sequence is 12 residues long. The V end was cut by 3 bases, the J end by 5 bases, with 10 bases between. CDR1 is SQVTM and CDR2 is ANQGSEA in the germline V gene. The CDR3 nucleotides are TGCAGCGTTGACCCACTGGGGACTGAAGCTTTCTTT. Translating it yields CSVDPLGTEAFF.

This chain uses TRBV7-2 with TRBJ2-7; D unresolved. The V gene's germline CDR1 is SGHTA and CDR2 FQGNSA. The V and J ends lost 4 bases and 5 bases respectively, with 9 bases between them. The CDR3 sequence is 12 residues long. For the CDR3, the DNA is TGTGCCAGCAGCTCCGAGCCAGACGAGCAGTACTTC. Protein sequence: CASSSEPDEQYF.

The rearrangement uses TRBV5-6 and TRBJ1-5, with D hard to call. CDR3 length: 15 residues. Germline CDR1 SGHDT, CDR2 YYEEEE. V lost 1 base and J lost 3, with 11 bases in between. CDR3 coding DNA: TGTGCCAGCAGCTTGTCTTGGCAGGTCAATCAGCCCCAGCATTTT. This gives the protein CASSLSWQVNQPQHF. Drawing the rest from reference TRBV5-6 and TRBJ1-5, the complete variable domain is DAGVTQSPTHLIKTRGQQVTLRCSPKSGHDTVSWYQQALGQGPQFIFQYYEEEERQRGNFPDRFSGHQFPNYSSELNVNALLLGDSALYLCASSLSWQVNQPQHFGDGTRLSIL.

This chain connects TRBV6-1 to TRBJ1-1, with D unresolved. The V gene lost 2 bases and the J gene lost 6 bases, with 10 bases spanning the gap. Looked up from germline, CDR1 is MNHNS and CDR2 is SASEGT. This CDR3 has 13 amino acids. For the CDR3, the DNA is TGTGCCAGCAGTGAAAGTGTGATCCCTGAAGCTTTCTTT. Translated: CASSESVIPEAFF.

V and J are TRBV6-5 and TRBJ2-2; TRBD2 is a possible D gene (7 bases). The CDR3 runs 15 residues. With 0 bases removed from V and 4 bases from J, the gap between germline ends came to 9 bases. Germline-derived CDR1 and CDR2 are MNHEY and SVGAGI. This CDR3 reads CASSYSGGGTGELFF. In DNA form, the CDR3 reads TGTGCCAGCAGTTACTCGGGAGGGGGCACCGGGGAGCTGTTTTTT.

The DNA for the CDR3 is TGTGCCAGCAGCCCGAGACAGGGGGGCTCCTACGAGCAGTACTTC. It is translated as CASSPRQGGSYEQYF. The gene calls are TRBV4-2 and TRBJ2-7, with TRBD1 identical over 9 bases. The CDR3 loop spans 15 amino acids. V dropped 4 bases and J dropped 0; count of bases not matched to a gene: 4. Germline loops: CDR1 LGHNA, CDR2 YNFKEQ.

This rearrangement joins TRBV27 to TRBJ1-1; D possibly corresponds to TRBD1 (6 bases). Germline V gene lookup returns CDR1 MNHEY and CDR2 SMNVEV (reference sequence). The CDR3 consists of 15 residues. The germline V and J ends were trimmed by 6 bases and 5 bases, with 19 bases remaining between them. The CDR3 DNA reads TGTGCCAGCAGAACACCCCCAGGGGAGGTAACTGAAGCTTTCTTT. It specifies CASRTPPGEVTEAFF.

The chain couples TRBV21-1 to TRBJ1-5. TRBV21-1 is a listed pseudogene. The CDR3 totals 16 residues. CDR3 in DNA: TGTGCCAGCAGCAAAGTGGAACAATATAGCAATCAGCCCCAGCATTTT. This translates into CASSKVEQYSNQPQHF.

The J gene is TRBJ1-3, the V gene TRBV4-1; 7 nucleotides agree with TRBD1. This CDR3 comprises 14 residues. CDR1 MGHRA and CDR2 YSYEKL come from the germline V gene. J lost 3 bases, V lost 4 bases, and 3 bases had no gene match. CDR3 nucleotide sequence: TGCGCCAGCAGCCTAGACAGGGTTGGAAACACCATATATTTT. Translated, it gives CASSLDRVGNTIYF.

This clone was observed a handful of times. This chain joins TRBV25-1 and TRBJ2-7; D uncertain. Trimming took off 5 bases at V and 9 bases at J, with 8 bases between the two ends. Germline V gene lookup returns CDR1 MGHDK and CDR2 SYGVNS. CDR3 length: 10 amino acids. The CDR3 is CASSQEMQYF. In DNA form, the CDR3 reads TGTGCCAGCAGTCAAGAGATGCAGTACTTC.

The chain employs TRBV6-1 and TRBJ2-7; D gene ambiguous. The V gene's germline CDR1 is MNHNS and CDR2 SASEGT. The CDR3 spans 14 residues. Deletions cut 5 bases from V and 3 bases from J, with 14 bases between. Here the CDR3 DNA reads TGTGCCAGCAGTTTAGACCCGACAATCTACGAGCAGTACTTC. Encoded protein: CASSLDPTIYEQYF.

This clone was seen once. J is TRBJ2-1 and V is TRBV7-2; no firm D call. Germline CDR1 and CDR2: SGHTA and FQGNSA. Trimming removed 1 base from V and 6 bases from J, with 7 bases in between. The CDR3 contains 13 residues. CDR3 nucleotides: TGTGCCAGCAGCTTAGTAACTGGCAATGAGCAGTTCTTC. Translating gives CASSLVTGNEQFF.

The chain's CDR3 is CASSEIITSYGYTF. The DNA for the CDR3 is TGTGCCAGCAGTGAAATAATTACTTCCTATGGCTACACCTTC. V gene TRBV2 combines with J gene TRBJ1-2, with D hard to call. Trimming pared 2 bases from V and 4 bases from J, leaving 11 bases between. The CDR3 runs to 14 residues. Per germline, CDR1 SNHLY and CDR2 FYNNEI.

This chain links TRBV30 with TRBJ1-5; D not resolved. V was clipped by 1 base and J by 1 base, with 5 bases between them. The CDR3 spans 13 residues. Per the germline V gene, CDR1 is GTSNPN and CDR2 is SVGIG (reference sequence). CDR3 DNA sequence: TGTGCCTGGAGTGCCGGGAGCAATCAGCCCCAGCATTTT. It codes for CAWSAGSNQPQHF.

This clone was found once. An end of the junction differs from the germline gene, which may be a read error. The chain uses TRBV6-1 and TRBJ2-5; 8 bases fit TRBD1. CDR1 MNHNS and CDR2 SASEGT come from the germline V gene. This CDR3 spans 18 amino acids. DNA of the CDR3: TGTGCCGGCAGTGAAGCGCCCGTGGGACAGGAGCGTAAGGCGACCCAGTACTTC. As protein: CAGSEAPVGQERKATQYF.

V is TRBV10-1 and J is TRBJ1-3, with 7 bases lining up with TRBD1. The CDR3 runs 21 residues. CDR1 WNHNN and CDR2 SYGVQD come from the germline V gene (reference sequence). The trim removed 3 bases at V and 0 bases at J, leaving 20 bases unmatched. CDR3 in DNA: TGCGCCAGCAGTGAAGTTCTGCTTTTTATGTACAGGGGATCCTCTGGAAACACCATATATTTT. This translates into CASSEVLLFMYRGSSGNTIYF.

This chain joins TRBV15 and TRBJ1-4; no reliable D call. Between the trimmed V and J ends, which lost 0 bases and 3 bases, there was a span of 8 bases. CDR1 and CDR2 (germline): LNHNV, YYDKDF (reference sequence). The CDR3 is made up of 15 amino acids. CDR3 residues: CATSRERIANEKLFF. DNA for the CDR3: TGTGCCACCAGCAGAGAACGAATCGCTAATGAAAAACTGTTTTTT.

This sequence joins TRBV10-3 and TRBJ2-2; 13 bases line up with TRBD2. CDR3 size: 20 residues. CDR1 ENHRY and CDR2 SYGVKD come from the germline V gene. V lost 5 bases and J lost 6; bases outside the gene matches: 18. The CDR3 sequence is CAISPKPTSGGVVSSGELFF. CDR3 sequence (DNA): TGTGCCATCAGTCCTAAACCAACTAGCGGGGGGGTTGTGTCGTCCGGGGAGCTGTTTTTT.